This T cell receptor beta chain was sequenced in a study of cytomegalovirus exposure and HLA in healthy donors. Study-level points and caveats: According to an earlier analysis, most TCR beta V segments yielded productive rearrangements about 90% or about 30% of the time.

V lost 4 bases to trimming and J lost 4 bases, with 15 bases between them. Germline CDR1 SEHNR, CDR2 FQNEAQ (reference sequence). The CDR3 runs to 15 residues. The PCR had 60 Vbeta and 13 Jbeta primers. TCRdb keeps only in-frame clones here, not all; method: immunoSEQ multiplex PCR. The data hold 180,000 or so clones, with around 78% observed a single time. Turning to this clone: Its antigen is not identified.

The sample comprised PBMCs. This sequence originates from a young woman in good health and CMV-seropositive. The chain carries TRBV7-9 and TRBJ2-3; perhaps TRBD1 as D (6 bases). The CDR3 DNA is TGTGCCAGCAGCTCTCCCCGACCAGGGGCAGATACGCAGTATTTT. Its protein is CASSSPRPGADTQYF.